The 30 T cell receptor beta chains listed next were all sequenced from one sample in a study of T cell responses to AZD1222 COVID-19 vaccine. Assay: immunoSEQ multiplex PCR; the TCRdb copy retains only in-frame clones and omits some. Here the sample spans about 110,000 clones, roughly 88% being singletons. The sample was peripheral blood, taken 28 days after the second AZD1222 dose. These receptors originate from an adult who received the AZD1222 COVID-19 vaccine.

V gene TRBV5-4 combines with J gene TRBJ1-2, with 7 bases that match TRBD1. In germline, CDR1 is SGHNT, CDR2 YYREEE (reference sequence). This CDR3 is 14 amino acids long. V shed 5 bases, J shed 1 base, and the junction held 5 bases outside the gene matches. Written as DNA, the CDR3 is TGTGCCAGCAGTGGGACAGCCGATAACTATGGCTACACCTTC. This sequence encodes CASSGTADNYGYTF.

The chain carries TRBV28 and TRBJ1-1; D possibly corresponds to TRBD1 (6 bases). Trimming stripped 6 bases from V and 1 base from J, with 9 bases between. The CDR3 extends over 13 amino acids. Germline V lookup: CDR1 MDHEN, CDR2 SYDVKM. This CDR3 is CASRRTANTEAFF. The CDR3 DNA is TGTGCCAGCAGGAGGACAGCGAACACTGAAGCTTTCTTT.

The table lists this clone with a count of one. The chain couples TRBV5-1 to TRBJ1-2; maybe TRBD1 (6 bases). The CDR3 is made up of 14 amino acids. Germline V CDR1 and CDR2: SGHRS, YFSETQ. Trimming took 4 bases from V and 5 from J, leaving 15 bases between them. The CDR3 region is CASSTGTTPYGYTF. DNA of the CDR3: TGCGCCAGCAGCACCGGGACAACCCCATATGGCTACACCTTC.

CDR3 region: CASNRQGVNTEAFF. CDR3 DNA sequence: TGTGCCAGCAATCGACAGGGAGTGAACACTGAAGCTTTCTTT. The chain has TRBV6-4 and TRBJ1-1, with 7 bases that match TRBD1. Germline-derived CDR1 and CDR2 are MRHNA and SNTAGT. The CDR3 covers 14 residues. The V segment lost 7 bases and the J segment 0 bases; nucleotides outside the gene matches: 5.

In its sample, this clone was seen a few times. CDR3 sequence (DNA): TGTGCCAGCAGCTTATCTGGCGGGGGCTCTTTCGAGCAGTTCTTC. This translates into CASSLSGGGSFEQFF. This sequence joins TRBV11-3 and TRBJ2-1; TRBD2 is a possible D gene (7 bases). V was trimmed by 2 bases and J by 10 bases, leaving 18 bases between them. This CDR3 comprises 15 residues. Germline V gene lookup returns CDR1 SGHNT and CDR2 YENEEA.

The rearrangement links TRBV30 to TRBJ2-3; unclear D gene. The CDR3 spans 11 residues. The V end lost 0 bases, the J end lost 6 bases, and 4 bases lay between the germline ends. The germline V gene has CDR1 GTSNPN and CDR2 SVGIG (reference sequence). In DNA, the CDR3 is TGTGCCTGGAGTGTATCGGATACGCAGTATTTT. Protein: CAWSVSDTQYF.

This chain links TRBV7-2 with TRBJ1-3; unclear D gene. The CDR3 spans 13 residues. The ends were cut back, 1 base at V and 4 bases at J, with 5 bases in the middle. From germline, CDR1 is SGHTA and CDR2 FQGNSA. The CDR3 DNA is TGTGCCAGCAGCTTAGGAGGAGGAAACACCATATATTTT. Its translation: CASSLGGGNTIYF. The complete variable domain, with remaining parts taken from reference TRBV7-2 and TRBJ1-3, reads GAGVSQSPSNKVTEKGKDVELRCDPISGHTALYWYRQSLGQGLEFLIYFQGNSAPDKSGLPSDRFSAERTGGSVSTLTIQRTQQEDSAVYLCASSLGGGNTIYFGEGSWLTVV.

The rearrangement uses TRBV28 and TRBJ2-3; TRBD1 is a possible D gene (6 bases). Germline CDR1 MDHEN, CDR2 SYDVKM. V was trimmed by 6 bases and J by 4 bases, leaving 11 bases between them. The CDR3 length is 13 residues. The CDR3 loop reads CASSLTGSDTQYF. CDR3 sequence (DNA): TGTGCCAGCAGCCTCACAGGGTCAGATACGCAGTATTTT.

For the CDR3, the DNA is TGTGCCAGCACCGGACTTGAAAAACTGTTTTTT. The encoded protein is CASTGLEKLFF. V and J are TRBV9 and TRBJ1-4; no clear D gene. V was shortened by 6 bases and J by 7 bases, with 7 bases between the two germline ends. The CDR3 runs 11 residues. Germline CDR1 is SGDLS and CDR2 is YYNGEE.

CDR3 protein: CASSPPNRDRSYYEQYF. The DNA for the CDR3 is TGTGCCAGCTCACCACCTAATCGGGACAGGAGTTATTACGAGCAGTACTTC. V is TRBV18 and J is TRBJ2-7; TRBD1 agrees at 8 bases. Losses at the gene ends were 0 bases for V and 4 bases for J; bases not matched to a gene: 11. The CDR3 sequence is 17 residues long. From germline, CDR1 is KGHSH and CDR2 LQKENI.

The chain is built from TRBV5-1 and TRBJ2-7; no definite D call. The CDR3 sequence is 13 residues long. The V gene's germline CDR1 is SGHRS and CDR2 YFSETQ. Trimming removed 4 bases from V and 3 bases from J, with 11 bases in between. Here the CDR3 reads CASSLGPGYEQYF. CDR3 DNA sequence: TGCGCCAGCAGCCTTGGACCAGGCTACGAGCAGTACTTC.

The rearrangement joins TRBV7-2 to TRBJ2-1; D is uncertain. The CDR3 runs 14 residues. Looked up from germline, CDR1 is SGHTA and CDR2 is FQGNSA. The V end was cut by 1 base, the J end by 5 bases, with 9 bases between. The CDR3: CASSLVVNNNEQFF. As DNA, the CDR3 is TGTGCCAGCAGCTTAGTTGTAAACAACAATGAGCAGTTCTTC.

CDR3 loop: CASSAPRGAETQYF. CDR3 sequence (DNA): TGTGCCAGCAGCGCCCCTCGGGGGGCCGAGACCCAGTACTTC. The rearrangement joins TRBV6-5 to TRBJ2-5; a weak D match, TRBD2 (7 bases). Germline values: CDR1 MNHEY, CDR2 SVGAGI. Trimming took off 6 bases at V and 5 bases at J, with 16 bases between the two ends. CDR3 size: 14 residues.

V is TRBV11-2 and J is TRBJ1-1; D is unclear. The germline V gene encodes CDR1 SGHAT and CDR2 FQNNGV. V was trimmed by 1 base and J by 4 bases, leaving 10 bases between them. The CDR3 runs to 14 residues. The CDR3 sequence is CASSLVAGGTEAFF. The CDR3 coding sequence is TGTGCCAGCAGCTTAGTTGCCGGAGGCACTGAAGCTTTCTTT.

This chain links TRBV7-2 with TRBJ1-2, with 8 bases identical to TRBD1. The CDR3 is 17 residues long. The V gene's germline CDR1 is SGHTA and CDR2 FQGNSA. V lost 1 base and J lost 2; bases outside the gene matches: 9. DNA of the CDR3: TGTGCCAGCAGCTTAGGTCGACAGGGGTTCGACAACTATGGCTACACCTTC. Encoded protein: CASSLGRQGFDNYGYTF.

Only one count was recorded for this clone. The chain joins TRBV9 to TRBJ2-2; a possible D gene is TRBD1 (6 bases). Germline values: CDR1 SGDLS, CDR2 YYNGEE. Trimming took 7 bases from V and 4 from J, leaving 14 bases between them. The CDR3 has 14 residues. The CDR3 bases are TGTGCCAGCGATACAGGGTGGGGCACCGGGGAGCTGTTTTTT. This encodes CASDTGWGTGELFF.

The chain carries TRBV7-2 and TRBJ2-2, with D tentatively TRBD2 (6 bases). The CDR3 consists of 14 residues. V lost 5 bases, J lost 3 bases, and 10 bases lay in between. Germline V gives CDR1 SGHTA, CDR2 FQGNSA. CDR3 DNA: TGTGCCAGCAGCCGCCGCGGGGACACCGGGGAGCTGTTTTTT. Encoded protein: CASSRRGDTGELFF.

This chain connects TRBV3-1 (or the pseudogene TRBV3-2) to TRBJ2-3, with TRBD2 identical over 9 bases. The CDR3 spans 14 residues. Germline lookup yields CDR1 LGHDT and CDR2 YNNKEL (reference sequence). The V gene end was trimmed by 7 bases and the J gene end by 1 base; junction bases not matched to a gene: 3. CDR3: CASMKRGGTDTQYF. The CDR3 nucleotides are TGTGCCAGCATGAAGCGGGGGGGCACAGATACGCAGTATTTT.

This clone turned up a few times. This chain connects TRBV6-2 or TRBV6-3 to TRBJ1-4; D possibly corresponds to TRBD1 (6 bases). V was shortened by 4 bases and J by 5 bases, with 11 bases between the two germline ends. The germline V gene encodes CDR1 MNHEY and CDR2 SVGEGT. CDR3 size: 14 residues. In DNA, the CDR3 is TGTGCCAGCAGTTCGGGGGACATCAATGAAAAACTGTTTTTT. Amino acids: CASSSGDINEKLFF.

The genes are TRBV19 and TRBJ2-7; D call uncertain. CDR1 LNHDA and CDR2 SQIVND come from the germline V gene (reference sequence). CDR3 length: 14 amino acids. Trimming pared 9 bases from V and 0 bases from J, leaving 15 bases between. DNA of the CDR3: TGTGCCAGCCGGGCACATGGCTCCTCCTACGAGCAGTACTTC. Protein product: CASRAHGSSYEQYF.

V gene TRBV5-6 combines with J gene TRBJ1-1; D is ambiguous. Germline CDR1 reads SGHDT; CDR2 reads YYEEEE. This CDR3 has 14 amino acids. V was clipped by 3 bases and J by 0 bases, with 9 bases between them. The CDR3 loop reads CASSWGVLNTEAFF. The DNA of the CDR3 is TGTGCCAGCAGCTGGGGAGTGTTGAACACTGAAGCTTTCTTT. Based on the CDR3 plus reference TRBV5-6 and TRBJ1-1, the full variable domain is DAGVTQSPTHLIKTRGQQVTLRCSPKSGHDTVSWYQQALGQGPQFIFQYYEEEERQRGNFPDRFSGHQFPNYSSELNVNALLLGDSALYLCASSWGVLNTEAFFGQGTRLTVV.

This chain connects TRBV28 to TRBJ1-1; D remains unclear. There are 13 residues in the CDR3. CDR1 is MDHEN and CDR2 is SYDVKM in the germline V gene. V dropped 7 bases and J dropped 0 bases, with 9 bases sitting between them. CDR3 DNA: TGTGCCAGCACTTCCCAGTTGAACACTGAAGCTTTCTTT. Protein product: CASTSQLNTEAFF. Full variable domain (missing parts from reference TRBV28 and TRBJ1-1): DVKVTQSSRYLVKRTGEKVFLECVQDMDHENMFWYRQDPGLGLRLIYFSYDVKMKEKGDIPEGYSVSREKKERFSLILESASTNQTSMYLCASTSQLNTEAFFGQGTRLTVV.

This clone was seen a handful of times. J is TRBJ1-6 and V is TRBV20-1; 8 bases map to TRBD1. Germline trimming cut 3 bases from V and 6 bases from J; bases unmatched to any gene: 13. This CDR3 has 17 amino acids. The germline gives CDR1 DFQATT, CDR2 SNEGSKA (reference sequence). The chain's CDR3 is CSASVPEQGGVNSPLHF. The CDR3 DNA reads TGCAGTGCTAGTGTTCCCGAACAGGGGGGAGTTAATTCACCCCTCCACTTT.

The chain is built from TRBV4-3 and TRBJ2-1, with 15 bases aligning to TRBD2. The length of the CDR3 is 18 residues. Germline V gene lookup returns CDR1 LGHNA and CDR2 YSLEER. Trimming at V came to 3 bases and at J to 2 bases, leaving 5 bases not matched to a gene. This CDR3 is CASSQRTSGGAAYNEQFF. The CDR3 nucleotides are TGCGCCAGCAGCCAGAGGACTAGCGGGGGGGCAGCCTACAATGAGCAGTTCTTC.

V usage is TRBV9 and J usage is TRBJ2-1; 10 bases match TRBD1. CDR3 size: 14 residues. V dropped 3 bases and J dropped 10; count of bases not matched to a gene: 7. CDR1 is SGDLS and CDR2 is YYNGEE in the germline V gene. CDR3 DNA: TGTGCCAGCAGCGCAAGACAGGGGGCTAAAGAGCAGTTCTTC. This sequence encodes CASSARQGAKEQFF.

V is TRBV23-1 and J is TRBJ1-1, with D possibly being TRBD1 (6 bases). TRBV23-1 is designated an ORF whose function remains uncertain. V was pared by 0 bases and J by 5 bases, with 16 bases between. This CDR3 spans 16 amino acids. CDR3 amino acids: CASSQSGRQARTEAFF. The DNA of the CDR3 is TGCGCCAGCAGTCAATCGGGGAGACAGGCTCGGACTGAAGCTTTCTTT.

The chain employs TRBV7-9 and TRBJ1-3, with D unclear. V lost 7 bases, J lost 0 bases, and 13 bases lay in between. Germline V gives CDR1 SEHNR, CDR2 FQNEAQ (reference sequence). The CDR3 has 15 amino acids. The CDR3 here is CASNPSASSGNTIYF. In DNA, the CDR3 is TGTGCCAGCAACCCATCGGCGAGCTCTGGAAACACCATATATTTT.

This rearrangement joins TRBV5-6 to TRBJ1-2; 7 positions match TRBD1. The CDR3 contains 16 residues. Germline values: CDR1 SGHDT, CDR2 YYEEEE. Trimming removed 3 bases from V and 4 bases from J; junction bases left unmatched: 12. The CDR3 loop reads CASSWETGRYLYGYTF. Written as DNA, the CDR3 is TGTGCCAGCAGCTGGGAGACAGGGAGGTATCTCTATGGCTACACCTTC.

The chain links TRBV5-4 to TRBJ1-6; D may be TRBD1 (6 bases). Germline V gives CDR1 SGHNT, CDR2 YYREEE (reference sequence). The CDR3 is 15 amino acids. V dropped 0 bases and J dropped 8 bases, with 12 bases sitting between them. This chain's CDR3 is CASSLGTPGDSPLHF. The CDR3 coding sequence is TGTGCCAGCAGCTTGGGAACGCCAGGGGATTCACCCCTCCACTTT.

The V gene is TRBV12-3 or TRBV12-4, the J gene TRBJ2-2, with 9 bases that match TRBD1. V was pared by 4 bases and J by 9 bases, with 3 bases of the junction left unmatched. This CDR3 contains 13 residues. The CDR3, as DNA: TGTGCCAGCAGTTCACAGGGGGCCCGGGAGCTGTTTTTT. Translation: CASSSQGARELFF.